This T cell receptor beta chain was identified in a study of naive and memory T cell subsets. CD4 T cells were positively selected, then CD8 T cells from the CD4-negative fraction. Cells stained for CD3, CD4, CD8, CD45RA and CD27 were sorted into four subsets. An equimolar mix of two oligonucleotides served as the beta constant-region primer for TRBC1 and TRBC2. An oligonucleotide with the SP2 primer and a 12-nucleotide UMI was ligated to the cDNA 3' end. TCRdb reanalysed the UMI-ligation and nested PCR reads using MiXCR and keeps one entry per CDR3 protein. The sample yields around 160,000 distinct CDR3 sequences, over 15% seen once. The origin of this receptor is a human donor in good health. Sequencing was done on a sample of naive CD4+ T cells from blood.

The CDR3 DNA reads as TGCAGTGCTAGAGCAGGGGCCGGGACAAAAGAGACCCAGTACTTC. As protein: CSARAGAGTKETQYF. This rearrangement joins TRBV20-1 to TRBJ2-5, with D perhaps matching TRBD1 (6 bases). The germline gives CDR1 DFQATT, CDR2 SNEGSKA (reference sequence). CDR3 length equals 15 residues. Trimming took off 1 base at V and 3 bases at J, with 15 bases between the two ends.